Presented here are 9 T cell receptor beta chains from one specimen sequenced in a study of T-cell reconstitution after alpha-beta-depleted transplantation in children. For TCRbeta, the library was prepared with unique molecular identifiers. A single record per CDR3 protein comes from TCRdb applying MiXCR to the PCR reads. The sample includes roughly 790,000 distinct CDR3 sequences, roughly 16% of them seen just once. The starting material was PBMCs, mostly from graft donor cells, obtained 360 days after TCRalphabeta/CD19-depleted stem cell transplant. These receptors originate from a male patient younger than 18 who had a stem cell transplant for acute lymphoblastic leukemia, so the T cells may come from the graft donor.

Ten or more counts support this clonotype. In DNA, the CDR3 is TGTGCCAGCAGGGGGACAGGGGTTTACGAGCAGTACTTC. As protein: CASRGTGVYEQYF. V is TRBV6-6 and J is TRBJ2-7, with 10 bases matching TRBD1. V shed 6 bases and J 4 bases; nucleotides not matched to a gene: 3. Germline assignment: CDR1 MNHNY and CDR2 SVGAGI (reference sequence). CDR3 size: 13 residues.

The chain employs TRBV20-1 and TRBJ2-1, with a possible D match to TRBD2 (5 bases). Germline assignment: CDR1 DFQATT and CDR2 SNEGSKA (reference sequence). This CDR3 is 16 amino acids long. V was trimmed by 4 bases and J by 4 bases, leaving 20 bases between them. This CDR3 reads CSAKNGGSNYYNEQFF. CDR3 nucleotide sequence: TGCAGTGCTAAGAATGGCGGGTCCAACTATTACAATGAGCAGTTCTTC.

This clonotype was detected only a few times. The chain combines TRBV28 with TRBJ2-7; 8 bases fit TRBD1. Germline V CDR1 and CDR2: MDHEN, SYDVKM. With V trimmed by 3 bases and J by 4 bases, 14 bases remained unmatched. CDR3 length: 17 amino acids. The CDR3: CASSLGAGGTSWYEQYF. CDR3 DNA: TGTGCCAGCAGTTTGGGGGCAGGGGGCACTAGTTGGTACGAGCAGTACTTC. The entire variable domain, with the rest obtained from reference TRBV28 and TRBJ2-7, is as follows: DVKVTQSSRYLVKRTGEKVFLECVQDMDHENMFWYRQDPGLGLRLIYFSYDVKMKEKGDIPEGYSVSREKKERFSLILESASTNQTSMYLCASSLGAGGTSWYEQYFGPGTRLTVT.

The rearrangement uses TRBV27 and TRBJ2-3; 7 nucleotides match TRBD1. CDR1 MNHEY and CDR2 SMNVEV come from the germline V gene (reference sequence). The CDR3 is 13 amino acids. After removal of 5 bases from V and 6 bases from J, the junction contained 5 bases not matched to a gene. CDR3 residues: CASSPQTGDTQYF. The CDR3 bases are TGTGCCAGCAGTCCCCAGACAGGGGATACGCAGTATTTT.

The rearrangement joins TRBV7-9 to TRBJ1-6; D gene uncertain. The CDR3 runs 10 residues. The germline CDR1 and CDR2 sequences are SEHNR and FQNEAQ (reference sequence). V gave up 2 bases and J gave up 13 bases, with 3 bases separating them. The CDR3 region has the DNA TGTGCCAGCAGCTTATCCCCCCTCCACTTT. Amino acids: CASSLSPLHF.

The chain joins TRBV6-1 to TRBJ1-1; D uncertain. CDR1 and CDR2 from the germline V gene are MNHNS and SASEGT. The ends were cut back, 8 bases at V and 1 base at J, with 11 bases in the middle. CDR3 length: 13 residues. In nucleotides, the CDR3 is TGTGCCAGCGCTAGGGAGGGGAACACTGAAGCTTTCTTT. This sequence encodes CASAREGNTEAFF.

This clonotype turned up a few times. The V gene is TRBV5-6, the J gene TRBJ2-1, with 8 bases that match TRBD2. The CDR3 loop spans 17 amino acids. CDR1 is SGHDT, CDR2 YYEEEE, per germline. The V and J ends lost 1 base and 2 bases, in that order; junction bases with no gene match: 8. CDR3 DNA sequence: TGTGCCAGCAGCTTGAAAGGATTTAGCGGGGCCTACAATGAGCAGTTCTTC. Translation gives CASSLKGFSGAYNEQFF.

In its sample, this clonotype was seen many times. CDR3 protein: CASSLPTLGMTDEQYF. DNA for the CDR3: TGTGCCAGCAGCTTACCGACCCTAGGGATGACGGACGAGCAGTACTTC. The chain recombines TRBV7-9 with TRBJ2-7, with unresolved D. The CDR3 runs to 16 residues. Germline CDR1 SEHNR, CDR2 FQNEAQ (reference sequence). The ends were cut back, 2 bases at V and 5 bases at J, with 19 bases in the middle.

This clonotype was counted ten times or more. The chain carries TRBV12-3 or TRBV12-4 and TRBJ1-3; the D gene is possibly TRBD1 (6 bases). The CDR3 loop spans 16 amino acids. The V end was cut by 7 bases, the J end by 0 bases, with 16 bases between. CDR3 DNA: TGTGCCAGCAAACCTCTTGACAGGCTCTCTGGAAACACCATATATTTT. Its translation is CASKPLDRLSGNTIYF.